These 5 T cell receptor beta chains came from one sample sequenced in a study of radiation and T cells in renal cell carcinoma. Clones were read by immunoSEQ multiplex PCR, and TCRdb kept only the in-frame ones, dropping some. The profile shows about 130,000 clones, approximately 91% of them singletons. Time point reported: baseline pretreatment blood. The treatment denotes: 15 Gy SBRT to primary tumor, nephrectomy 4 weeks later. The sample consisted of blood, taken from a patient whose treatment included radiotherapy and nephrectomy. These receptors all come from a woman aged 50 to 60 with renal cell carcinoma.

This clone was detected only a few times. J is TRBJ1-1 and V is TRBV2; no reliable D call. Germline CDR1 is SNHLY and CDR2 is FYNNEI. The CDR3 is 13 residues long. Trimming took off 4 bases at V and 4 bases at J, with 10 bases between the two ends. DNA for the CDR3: TGTGCCAGCAGTGGGGGAACAGTCACTGAAGCTTTCTTT. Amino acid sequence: CASSGGTVTEAFF.

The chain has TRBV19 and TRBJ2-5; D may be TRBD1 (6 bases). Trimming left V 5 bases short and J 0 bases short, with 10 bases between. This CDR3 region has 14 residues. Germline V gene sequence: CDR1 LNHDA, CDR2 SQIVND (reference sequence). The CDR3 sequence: CASSSDSHQETQYF. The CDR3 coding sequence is TGTGCCAGTAGTTCGGACAGCCACCAAGAGACCCAGTACTTC.

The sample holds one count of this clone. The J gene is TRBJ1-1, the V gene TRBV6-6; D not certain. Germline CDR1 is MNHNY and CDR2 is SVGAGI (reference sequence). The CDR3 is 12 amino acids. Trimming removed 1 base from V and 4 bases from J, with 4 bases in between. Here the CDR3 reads CASSYWGTEAFF. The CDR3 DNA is TGTGCCAGCAGTTACTGGGGCACTGAAGCTTTCTTT.

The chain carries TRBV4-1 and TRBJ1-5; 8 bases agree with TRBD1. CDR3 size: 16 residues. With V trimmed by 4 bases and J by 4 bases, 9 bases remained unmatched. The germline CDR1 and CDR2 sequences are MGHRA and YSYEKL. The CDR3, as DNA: TGCGCCAGCAGCCGACTTGGACAGGGACTGAATCAGCCCCAGCATTTT. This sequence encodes CASSRLGQGLNQPQHF.

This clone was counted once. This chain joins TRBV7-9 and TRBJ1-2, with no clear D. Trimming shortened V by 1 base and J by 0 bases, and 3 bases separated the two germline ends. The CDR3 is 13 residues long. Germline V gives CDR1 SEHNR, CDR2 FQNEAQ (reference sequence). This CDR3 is CASSLDSNYGYTF. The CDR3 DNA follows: TGTGCCAGCAGCTTAGATTCTAACTATGGCTACACCTTC.